The 31 T cell receptor beta chains below were found in one sample sequenced in a study of technical replicates of blood from four donors. Libraries were prepared by immunoSEQ multiplex PCR; TCRdb keeps only in-frame clonotypes and omits some of them. The repertoire has tens of thousands of clones, about 96% of them found once; the top ten carry more than 0.15%. Sequenced: T cells isolated from PBMCs. Receptors were obtained from a human donor in good health.

V usage is TRBV15 and J usage is TRBJ1-6; D remains unclear. V was shortened by 0 bases and J by 0 bases, with 9 bases between the two germline ends. Germline V gene sequence: CDR1 LNHNV, CDR2 YYDKDF (reference sequence). CDR3 length equals 17 residues. CDR3 sequence reads: CATSRDLAGSYNSPLHF. The CDR3, as DNA: TGTGCCACCAGCAGAGATCTGGCAGGCTCCTATAATTCACCCCTCCACTTT.

The CDR3 reads CASSQGLTILGANVLTF. CDR3 sequence (DNA): TGCGCCAGCAGCCAGGGACTAACCATTCTGGGGGCCAACGTCCTGACTTTC. The chain employs TRBV5-1 and TRBJ2-6; TRBD2 agrees at 7 bases. Germline loops: CDR1 SGHRS, CDR2 YFSETQ. CDR3 length equals 17 residues. V was clipped by 4 bases and J by 4 bases; unmatched bases: 11. Variable domain in full (rest from reference TRBV5-1 and TRBJ2-6): KAGVTQTPRYLIKTRGQQVTLSCSPISGHRSVSWYQQTPGQGLQFLFEYFSETQRNKGNFPGRFSGRQFSNSRSEMNVSTLELGDSALYLCASSQGLTILGANVLTFGAGSRLTVL.

This rearrangement joins TRBV11-3 to TRBJ1-1; D not certain. The CDR3 has 14 residues. Germline lookup yields CDR1 SGHNT and CDR2 YENEEA. Between the trimmed V and J ends, which lost 1 base and 0 bases, there was a span of 6 bases. In DNA form, the CDR3 reads TGTGCCAGCAGCTTAGCACATTTGAACACTGAAGCTTTCTTT. Protein sequence: CASSLAHLNTEAFF.

The chain employs TRBV30 and TRBJ1-1; no reliable D call. The CDR3 covers 13 residues. The V end was cut by 3 bases, the J end by 2 bases, with 10 bases between. In germline, CDR1 is GTSNPN, CDR2 SVGIG (reference sequence). DNA of the CDR3: TGTGCCTGGAGCCCCGGGTCAAACACTGAAGCTTTCTTT. Amino acids: CAWSPGSNTEAFF.

V gene TRBV6-4 combines with J gene TRBJ1-2; a possible D gene is TRBD1 (5 bases). The CDR3 spans 15 residues. Germline V gene lookup returns CDR1 MRHNA and CDR2 SNTAGT. The ends were cut back, 6 bases at V and 7 bases at J, with 21 bases in the middle. The DNA for the CDR3 is TGTGCCAGCAGCGCTGGCCTCAGGGAATCGGCTGGCTACACCTTC. Translated, it gives CASSAGLRESAGYTF.

This clone has a single count. The chain has TRBV15 and TRBJ2-7; 9 nucleotides line up with TRBD1. From germline, CDR1 is LNHNV and CDR2 YYDKDF (reference sequence). This CDR3 comprises 15 residues. V lost 4 bases, J lost 7 bases, and 11 bases stayed unmatched. The CDR3 loop reads CATSKPGTGSEEQYF. The CDR3 DNA is TGTGCCACCAGCAAACCCGGGACAGGGAGTGAAGAGCAGTACTTC.

The chain couples TRBV9 to TRBJ2-3, with D perhaps matching TRBD2 (6 bases). Germline values: CDR1 SGDLS, CDR2 YYNGEE. Between the trimmed V and J ends, which lost 4 bases and 0 bases, there was a span of 15 bases. The CDR3 loop spans 16 amino acids. CDR3 coding DNA: TGTGCCAGCAGCCCCGCACTGGGGGGTAGCACAGATACGCAGTATTTT. This gives the protein CASSPALGGSTDTQYF.

The chain has TRBV7-9 and TRBJ1-2, with 10 bases lining up with TRBD1. The ends lost 2 bases at V and 5 bases at J; junction bases unmatched: 5. CDR1 is SEHNR and CDR2 is FQNEAQ in the germline V gene (reference sequence). The CDR3 is 15 amino acids. This CDR3 is CASSLSDRGKYGYTF. CDR3 bases: TGTGCCAGCAGCTTATCGGACAGGGGGAAGTATGGCTACACCTTC.

The rearrangement joins TRBV6-1 to TRBJ2-2; D perhaps matches TRBD1 (7 bases). In germline, CDR1 is MNHNS, CDR2 SASEGT. V gave up 3 bases and J gave up 7 bases, with 15 bases separating them. The CDR3 spans 15 residues. In DNA, the CDR3 is TGTGCCAGCAGTGATTGGCAGGGGGGACTCGGGGAGCTGTTTTTT. This sequence encodes CASSDWQGGLGELFF.

This chain joins TRBV6-5 and TRBJ1-3; unclear D gene. In germline, CDR1 is MNHEY, CDR2 SVGAGI. This CDR3 is built from 15 residues. Trimming removed 6 bases at V and 4 bases at J, with 16 bases between. The CDR3 DNA follows: TGTGCCAGCAGCCCACGGCCCCCAGGCGGAAACACCATATATTTT. It encodes CASSPRPPGGNTIYF.

This clone was counted a single time. V gene TRBV9 combines with J gene TRBJ1-1; D uncertain. The germline V gene encodes CDR1 SGDLS and CDR2 YYNGEE. Trimming removed 3 bases at V and 0 bases at J, with 9 bases between. The CDR3 is made up of 14 amino acids. The CDR3 protein is CASSAGGMNTEAFF. The DNA for the CDR3 is TGTGCCAGCAGCGCGGGAGGGATGAACACTGAAGCTTTCTTT.

This chain uses TRBV11-3 with TRBJ2-1; D possibly corresponds to TRBD1 (6 bases). V gave up 5 bases and J gave up 7 bases, with 18 bases separating them. CDR3 length: 15 residues. CDR1 and CDR2 from the germline V gene are SGHNT and YENEEA. The CDR3 region is CASSPPDRPANEQFF. CDR3 DNA sequence: TGTGCCAGCAGCCCACCTGACAGGCCCGCGAATGAGCAGTTCTTC.

The chain combines TRBV7-9 with TRBJ2-7, with D unresolved. CDR3 length: 12 amino acids. V was trimmed by 3 bases and J by 3 bases, leaving 6 bases between them. CDR1 SEHNR and CDR2 FQNEAQ come from the germline V gene (reference sequence). The CDR3 protein is CASSFDNYEQYF. CDR3 coding DNA: TGTGCCAGCAGCTTTGACAACTACGAGCAGTACTTC.

This clone was observed once. The chain couples TRBV9 to TRBJ2-3; D uncertain. This CDR3 comprises 11 residues. Trimming took off 4 bases at V and 6 bases at J, with 6 bases between the two ends. Germline CDR1 SGDLS, CDR2 YYNGEE. CDR3 sequence reads: CASSSQDTQYF. Written as DNA, the CDR3 is TGTGCCAGCAGCTCGCAGGATACGCAGTATTTT.

This clone was counted a single time. The CDR3 sequence is CATFYEQYF. The CDR3 coding sequence is TGTGCCACCTTTTACGAGCAGTACTTC. This rearrangement joins TRBV6-1 to TRBJ2-7; the D is unclear. This CDR3 has 9 amino acids. The ends were cut back, 10 bases at V and 4 bases at J, with 5 bases in the middle. CDR1 is MNHNS, CDR2 SASEGT, per germline.

The chain combines TRBV4-1 with TRBJ2-7, with D perhaps matching TRBD1 (5 bases). The V end lost 4 bases, the J end lost 2 bases, and 9 bases lay between the germline ends. CDR1 and CDR2 (germline): MGHRA, YSYEKL. The CDR3 is 13 amino acids. CDR3 amino acids: CASSPGRAYEQYF. The CDR3 bases are TGCGCCAGCAGCCCGGGCAGGGCCTACGAGCAGTACTTC.

The chain carries TRBV11-3 and TRBJ1-6, with TRBD1 as a possible D gene (5 bases). Per germline, CDR1 SGHNT and CDR2 YENEEA. V was clipped by 0 bases and J by 7 bases, with 16 bases between them. This CDR3 spans 17 amino acids. CDR3 coding DNA: TGTGCCAGCAGCTTAGACAGGGTCTCCGTATTGAATTCACCCCTCCACTTT. Amino acid sequence: CASSLDRVSVLNSPLHF.

The chain joins TRBV30 to TRBJ1-1; tentatively, D is TRBD1 (6 bases). Germline CDR1 reads GTSNPN; CDR2 reads SVGIG (reference sequence). Trimming stripped 5 bases from V and 8 bases from J, with 12 bases between. CDR3 length: 11 amino acids. CDR3 region: CAWLQGREAFF. The CDR3 coding sequence is TGTGCCTGGCTACAGGGTAGGGAAGCTTTCTTT.

The chain joins TRBV4-1 to TRBJ1-2; 9 nucleotides match TRBD1. Unmatched junction bases numbered 9, after V lost 4 bases and J lost 6 bases. This CDR3 comprises 15 residues. Germline V gene data show CDR1 as MGHRA and CDR2 as YSYEKL. The CDR3 spells CASSPPGQGANGYTF. Here the CDR3 DNA reads TGCGCCAGCAGCCCACCGGGACAGGGAGCGAATGGCTACACCTTC.

CDR3 DNA sequence: TGCAGCGTTGAGCAGGGTGCTAGCACAGATACGCAGTATTTT. Amino acid sequence: CSVEQGASTDTQYF. The chain joins TRBV29-1 to TRBJ2-3; D may be TRBD1 (5 bases). CDR3 size: 14 residues. Germline CDR1 SQVTM, CDR2 ANQGSEA. V was trimmed by 3 bases and J by 0 bases, leaving 10 bases between them.

The chain uses TRBV15 and TRBJ1-2, with 8 bases that match TRBD1. Per germline, CDR1 LNHNV and CDR2 YYDKDF (reference sequence). After removal of 2 bases from V and 4 bases from J, the junction contained 6 bases not matched to a gene. The CDR3 sequence is 15 residues long. The CDR3 DNA reads TGTGCCACCAGCAGAACCCAGGGGGCGCTCTATGGCTACACCTTC. Its protein product is CATSRTQGALYGYTF.

The chain couples TRBV29-1 to TRBJ2-1; D may be TRBD1 (5 bases). CDR1 is SQVTM, CDR2 ANQGSEA, per germline. V was pared by 3 bases and J by 0 bases, with 15 bases between. The length of the CDR3 is 16 residues. The CDR3: CSVEAWTQSSYNEQFF. CDR3 DNA sequence: TGCAGCGTTGAGGCTTGGACACAGAGCTCCTACAATGAGCAGTTCTTC.

The chain recombines TRBV25-1 with TRBJ1-1; D unresolved. The CDR3 contains 16 residues. CDR1 and CDR2 from the germline V gene are MGHDK and SYGVNS. V was clipped by 3 bases and J by 10 bases, with 24 bases between them. The CDR3 bases are TGTGCCAGCAGTGATTCAGGCGGTCCCGTAGCCCGGGGAGCTTTCTTT. Amino acids: CASSDSGGPVARGAFF.

The V and J genes are TRBV4-1 and TRBJ2-4; perhaps TRBD1 as D (5 bases). The CDR3 contains 15 residues. CDR1 and CDR2 from the germline V gene are MGHRA and YSYEKL. Deletions cut 7 bases from V and 2 bases from J, with 15 bases between. CDR3 nucleotides: TGCGCCAGCACCCCCACCCAGGGAACCAAAAACATTCAGTACTTC. As protein: CASTPTQGTKNIQYF.

The CDR3 sequence is CASSLTGFMNTEAFF. CDR3 in DNA: TGTGCCAGCAGCCTGACAGGGTTTATGAACACTGAAGCTTTCTTT. The chain is built from TRBV5-6 and TRBJ1-1; 7 bases match TRBD1. Germline lookup yields CDR1 SGHDT and CDR2 YYEEEE. The ends lost 4 bases at V and 0 bases at J; junction bases unmatched: 6. There are 15 residues in the CDR3.

This clone was recorded only once. The CDR3 protein is CASRDRGGTYNEQFF. CDR3 nucleotide sequence: TGCGCCAGCAGGGACAGGGGGGGTACCTACAATGAGCAGTTCTTC. The V gene is TRBV4-1, the J gene TRBJ2-1, with 10 bases matching TRBD1. The junction had 4 bases not matched to a gene; V was cut back by 6 bases and J by 2 bases. From germline, CDR1 is MGHRA and CDR2 YSYEKL. The CDR3 spans 15 residues.

The gene calls are TRBV10-3 and TRBJ2-7; 7 nucleotides match TRBD2. This CDR3 contains 13 residues. In germline, CDR1 is ENHRY, CDR2 SYGVKD. Trimming at V came to 9 bases and at J to 2 bases, leaving 7 bases not matched to a gene. The CDR3 DNA reads TGTGCCATTGGGGGGGTTCCGACCTACGAGCAGTACTTC. Encoded protein: CAIGGVPTYEQYF.

This clone came up once. The rearrangement joins TRBV11-3 to TRBJ1-1; D is ambiguous. The V gene's germline CDR1 is SGHNT and CDR2 YENEEA. The CDR3 loop spans 17 amino acids. The germline V and J ends were trimmed by 5 bases and 3 bases, with 22 bases remaining between them. The CDR3 coding sequence is TGTGCCAGCAGCCCTCACCCCCGGCGGGAGCGTTACACTGAAGCTTTCTTT. Translation gives CASSPHPRRERYTEAFF.

The chain joins TRBV7-8 to TRBJ2-7, with TRBD1 matching 11 bases. The length of the CDR3 is 14 residues. Per germline, CDR1 SGHVS and CDR2 FQNEAQ. Trimming removed 6 bases from V and 3 bases from J; junction bases left unmatched: 4. The CDR3 protein is CASSTGTGGYEQYF. The CDR3, as DNA: TGTGCCAGCAGTACAGGGACAGGGGGCTACGAGCAGTACTTC.

This clone was seen a single time. The chain links TRBV27 to TRBJ2-1; 7 positions agree with TRBD1. The CDR3 sequence is 16 residues long. CDR1 is MNHEY, CDR2 SMNVEV, per germline (reference sequence). J was trimmed by 6 bases and V by 0 bases; bases with no gene match: 8. CDR3 region: CASSLSHRGIFNEQFF. CDR3 bases: TGTGCCAGCAGTTTATCTCACAGGGGAATTTTCAATGAGCAGTTCTTC.

The rearrangement joins TRBV18 to TRBJ2-3; TRBD2 might be the D (6 bases). The CDR3 has 15 residues. CDR1 is KGHSH, CDR2 LQKENI, per germline. The ends were cut back, 0 bases at V and 4 bases at J, with 11 bases in the middle. CDR3: CASSPPSGEADTQYF. The CDR3 DNA is TGTGCCAGCTCACCACCGTCGGGAGAGGCAGATACGCAGTATTTT.